The sequence of this T cell receptor beta chain was determined in a study of T-cell memory formation after mild COVID-19. Study-level results: Clones that shrank (day 15 to 85) were balanced CD4/CD8, whereas later expanders leaned CD4+. The second-wave clones peaking on day 37 were not confirmed as SARS-CoV-2-specific.

A note on this clonotype: What it binds is not known.

The CDR3 has 14 amino acids. Germline CDR1 reads KGHSH; CDR2 reads LQKENI. Trimming left V 3 bases short and J 8 bases short, with 11 bases between. TCRdb re-called the 5' RACE reads with MiXCR, one entry per CDR3 protein. Of around 340,000 distinct CDR3 sequences listed, approximately 15% were seen once; the top ten hold 20% to 25%. This TCR was recovered from a man aged 18-30 years who had mild COVID-19 (a few samples of this study predate the infection). Cell type and time point are not known. Sequencing input: PBMCs or a T cell subset sorted from them (not recorded which). The chain combines TRBV18 with TRBJ1-6, with D possibly matching TRBD1 (5 bases). CDR3 coding DNA: TGTGCCAGCTCACCGACAGAGAGAGATTCACCCCTCCACTTT. Encoded protein: CASSPTERDSPLHF.